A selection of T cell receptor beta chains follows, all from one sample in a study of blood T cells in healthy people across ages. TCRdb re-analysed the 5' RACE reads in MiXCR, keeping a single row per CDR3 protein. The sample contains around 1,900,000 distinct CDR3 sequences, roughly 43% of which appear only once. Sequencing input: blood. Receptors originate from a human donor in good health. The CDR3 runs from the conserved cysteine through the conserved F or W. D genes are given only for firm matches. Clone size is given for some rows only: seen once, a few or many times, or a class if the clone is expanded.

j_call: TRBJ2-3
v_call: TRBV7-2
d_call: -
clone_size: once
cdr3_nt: TGTGCCAGCAGCTCACAGGGTTTGGCAGATACGCAGTATTTT
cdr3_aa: CASSSQGLADTQYF

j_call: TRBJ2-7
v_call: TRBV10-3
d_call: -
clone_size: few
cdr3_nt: TGTGCCATCAGTGAGGAACAGTACGAGCAGTACTTC
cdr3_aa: CAISEEQYEQYF

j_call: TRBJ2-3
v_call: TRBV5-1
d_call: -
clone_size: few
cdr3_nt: TGCGCCAGCAGCTTAGGCTCGGGGGTCACAGATACGCAGTATTTT
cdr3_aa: CASSLGSGVTDTQYF

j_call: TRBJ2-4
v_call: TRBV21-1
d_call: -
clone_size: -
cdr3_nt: TGTGCCAGCAGGAACAGGGGGTGGAGAAACATTCAGTACTTC
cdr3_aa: CASRNRGWRNIQYF

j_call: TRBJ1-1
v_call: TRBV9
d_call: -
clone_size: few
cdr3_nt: TGTGCCAGCAGCGTTTATGAACAAAGGACTGAAGCTTTCTTT
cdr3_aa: CASSVYEQRTEAFF

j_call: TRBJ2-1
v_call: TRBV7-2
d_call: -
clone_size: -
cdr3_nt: TGTGCCAGCAGCCACCGACGGGGGAACTCCTACGAGCAGTTCTTC
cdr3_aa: CASSHRRGNSYEQFF

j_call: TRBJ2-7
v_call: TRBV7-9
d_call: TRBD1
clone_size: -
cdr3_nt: TGTGCCAGCGGCTTAGCCGGGACAGGGCTTTACGAGCAGTACTTC
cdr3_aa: CASGLAGTGLYEQYF

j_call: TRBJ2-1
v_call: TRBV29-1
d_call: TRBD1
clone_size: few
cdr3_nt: TGCAGCGTGGGCCACAGGGGGCTAAGCGGTGAGCAGTTCTTC
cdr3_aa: CSVGHRGLSGEQFF

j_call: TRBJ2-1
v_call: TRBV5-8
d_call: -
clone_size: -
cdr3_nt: TGTGCCAGCAGCTTCGGGGACACTACTTACAATGAGCAGTTCTTC
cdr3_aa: CASSFGDTTYNEQFF

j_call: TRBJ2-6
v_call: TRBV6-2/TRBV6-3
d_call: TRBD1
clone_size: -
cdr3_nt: TGTGCCAGCGGGGACAGGGGGACTACTGGGGCCAACGTCCTGACTTTC
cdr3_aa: CASGDRGTTGANVLTF

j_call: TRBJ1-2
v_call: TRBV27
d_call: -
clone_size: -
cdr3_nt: TGTGCCAGCAGTTCCCCGGGAAGGCTCTCAGGGGGCTACACCTTC
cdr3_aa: CASSSPGRLSGGYTF

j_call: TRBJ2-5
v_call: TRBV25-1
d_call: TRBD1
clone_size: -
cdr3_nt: TGTGCCAGCAGTGCCTTCACAGGGGCACAAGAGACCCAGTACTTC
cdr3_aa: CASSAFTGAQETQYF

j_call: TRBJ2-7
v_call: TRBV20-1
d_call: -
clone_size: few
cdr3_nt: TGCAGTGCTAGAGCTGGGACACAAACCTACGAGCAGTACTTC
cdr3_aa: CSARAGTQTYEQYF

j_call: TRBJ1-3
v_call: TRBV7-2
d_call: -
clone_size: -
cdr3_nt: TGTGCCAGCAGCTTAAGGGACCCCGGACAGTTCGGGAACACCATATATTTT
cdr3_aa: CASSLRDPGQFGNTIYF

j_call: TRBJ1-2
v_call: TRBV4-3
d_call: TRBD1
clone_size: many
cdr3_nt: TGCGCCAGCAGTCCCGGGACAGGGGGCGACTATGGCTACACCTTC
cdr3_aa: CASSPGTGGDYGYTF

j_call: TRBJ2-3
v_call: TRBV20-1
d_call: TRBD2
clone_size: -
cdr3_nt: TGCAGTGCTAATCCCGGGGGGGCCGGCACAGATACGCAGTATTTT
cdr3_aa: CSANPGGAGTDTQYF

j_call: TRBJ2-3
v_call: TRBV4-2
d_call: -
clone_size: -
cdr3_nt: TGTGCCAGCAGCCAAGGTGGGATAAGGGTTTTGGATACGCAGTATTTT
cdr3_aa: CASSQGGIRVLDTQYF

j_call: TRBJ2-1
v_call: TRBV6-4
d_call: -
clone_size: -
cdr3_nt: TGTGCCAGCATCGGGTGGGGGAGCTCCTACAACGAGCAGTTCTTC
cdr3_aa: CASIGWGSSYNEQFF

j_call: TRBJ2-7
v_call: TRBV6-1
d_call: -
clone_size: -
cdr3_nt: TGTGCCAGCAGTGAAGTTCGGGACACTAGCTACGAGCAGTACTTC
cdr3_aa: CASSEVRDTSYEQYF

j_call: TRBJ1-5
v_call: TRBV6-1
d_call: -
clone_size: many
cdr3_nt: TGTGCCAGCAGTGAATCAGGGTATAATCAGCCCCAGCATTTT
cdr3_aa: CASSESGYNQPQHF

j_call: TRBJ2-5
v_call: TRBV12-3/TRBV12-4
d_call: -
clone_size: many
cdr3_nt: TGTGCCAGCAGTTTCATCAAAGAGACCCAGTACTTC
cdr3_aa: CASSFIKETQYF

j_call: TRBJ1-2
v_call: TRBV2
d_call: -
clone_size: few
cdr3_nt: TGTGCCAGCAGTCCCCGCTGGAGGCTCTATGGCTACACCTTC
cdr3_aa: CASSPRWRLYGYTF

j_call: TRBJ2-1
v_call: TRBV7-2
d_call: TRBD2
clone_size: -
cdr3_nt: TGTGCCACGACAAGACTAGCGGGGGGCAATGAGCAGTTCTTC
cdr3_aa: CATTRLAGGNEQFF

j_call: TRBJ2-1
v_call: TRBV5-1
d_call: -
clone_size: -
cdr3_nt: TGCGCCAGCAGCTTGGGCGCCGCGGGTTTTAGCTCCTACAATGAGCAGTTCTTC
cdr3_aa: CASSLGAAGFSSYNEQFF

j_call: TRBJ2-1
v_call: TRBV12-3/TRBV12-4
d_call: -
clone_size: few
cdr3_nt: TGTGCCAGCAGTTTAGACGAACCGGGAAACAATGAGCAGTTCTTC
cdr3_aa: CASSLDEPGNNEQFF

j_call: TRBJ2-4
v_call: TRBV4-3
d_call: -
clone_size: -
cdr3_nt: TGCGCCAGCAGCCCGAGGGAATCCCCCTCCTACAATGAGCAGTACTTC
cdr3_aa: CASSPRESPSYNEQYF

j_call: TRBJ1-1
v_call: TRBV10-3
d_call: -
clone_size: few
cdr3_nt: TGTGCCATCAGGGGGACGAACACTGAAGCTTTCTTT
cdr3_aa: CAIRGTNTEAFF

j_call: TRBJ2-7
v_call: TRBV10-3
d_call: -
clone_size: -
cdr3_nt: TGTGCCATCAGTGAACCTGAGAGGGCTTGGACTTCCTACGAGCAGTACTTC
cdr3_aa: CAISEPERAWTSYEQYF

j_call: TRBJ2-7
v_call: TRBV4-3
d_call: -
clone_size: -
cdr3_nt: TGCGCCAGCAGCCAAGGACTGACAGGCGGTGGGTCCTACGAGCAGTACTTC
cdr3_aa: CASSQGLTGGGSYEQYF

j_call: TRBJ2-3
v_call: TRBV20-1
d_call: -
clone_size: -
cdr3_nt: TGCAGTGCTAGAGGCCCCGGACTCTCTGGAGATACGCAGTATTTT
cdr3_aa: CSARGPGLSGDTQYF

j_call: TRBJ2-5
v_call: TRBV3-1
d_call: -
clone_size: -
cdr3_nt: TGTGCCAGCAGCCACCTAGGGCGGGGGCCTCAAGAGACCCAGTACTTC
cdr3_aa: CASSHLGRGPQETQYF

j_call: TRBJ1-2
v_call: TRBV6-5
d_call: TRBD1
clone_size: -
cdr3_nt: TGTGCCAGCAGGTACGGGGACAGAGCGGATGGCTGCACCTTC
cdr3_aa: CASRYGDRADGCTF